The rows below give T cell receptor beta chains drawn from one sample of a study of vaccination and CD4 T cells after COVID-19. Their antigens remain unidentified. TCRdb reanalysed the PCR reads using MiXCR and keeps one entry per CDR3 protein. This sample has approximately 9,700 distinct CDR3 sequences; about 32% occur once, and the top ten carry about an eighth. The sequenced sample was CD4+ T cells from blood, cultured in vitro. These receptors came from a human donor in good health. The CDR3 runs from the conserved cysteine through the conserved F or W. Each record gives: clone size, V gene, D gene, J gene, CDR3 DNA, CDR3 protein. The D gene is left open where the match is weak. Size tells how often a clone was seen (once, few, many) or the class of an expanded clone, and some rows leave it out.

size: few
V: TRBV2
D: .
J: TRBJ2-5
DNA: TGTGCCACCGCGCGCACCCGACCGGGGGAGACCCAGTACTTC
CDR3: CATARTRPGETQYF

size: .
V: TRBV11-3
D: .
J: TRBJ2-1
DNA: TGTGCCAGCAGCTCACGGACAGTTTCTGCCAATGAGCAGTTCTTC
CDR3: CASSSRTVSANEQFF

size: few
V: TRBV5-1
D: .
J: TRBJ1-1
DNA: TGCGCCAGCAGCTTCGGCAGTATGAACACTGAAGCTTTCTTT
CDR3: CASSFGSMNTEAFF

size: .
V: TRBV5-4
D: .
J: TRBJ1-3
DNA: TGTGCCAGCAGCTTGCCAGGGGGAAACACCATATATTTT
CDR3: CASSLPGGNTIYF

size: few
V: TRBV20-1
D: .
J: TRBJ1-1
DNA: TGCAGTGCCTGGGACTACCGGAACACTGAAGCTTTCTTT
CDR3: CSAWDYRNTEAFF

size: few
V: TRBV10-3
D: .
J: TRBJ1-5
DNA: TGTGCCATCAGTGAGGGGGGTAGTAATCAGCCCCAGCATTTT
CDR3: CAISEGGSNQPQHF

size: .
V: TRBV7-9
D: TRBD2
J: TRBJ2-1
DNA: TGTGCCAGCAGCTTAGGATTTAGCGGGAAACTGATTGAGCAGTTCTTC
CDR3: CASSLGFSGKLIEQFF

size: .
V: TRBV4-3
D: .
J: TRBJ2-7
DNA: TGCGCCAGCAGCCAAGATAAAGGGGGGAGGGGATACGAGCAGTACTTC
CDR3: CASSQDKGGRGYEQYF

size: few
V: TRBV12-1
D: .
J: TRBJ1-6
DNA: TGTGCCAGCAGCTTTGGAGACAAGGTCCAACCCCTCCACTTT
CDR3: CASSFGDKVQPLHF

size: medium-sized
V: TRBV20-1
D: .
J: TRBJ1-5
DNA: TGCAGTGCTAGAGATATCAGCAGGGCGGGCAGCAATCAGCCCCAGCATTTT
CDR3: CSARDISRAGSNQPQHF

size: .
V: TRBV6-5
D: .
J: TRBJ1-6
DNA: TGTGCCAGCAGCTACACACGGGGGGGAGCTAATAATTCACCCCTCCACTTT
CDR3: CASSYTRGGANNSPLHF

size: .
V: TRBV5-6
D: .
J: TRBJ1-5
DNA: TGTGCCAGCAGCTTCCCAGGGTCCAATCAGCCCCAGCATTTT
CDR3: CASSFPGSNQPQHF

size: few
V: TRBV4-3
D: .
J: TRBJ2-7
DNA: TGCGCCAGCAGCCAAGTTCAAGGAAACTACGAGCAGTACTTC
CDR3: CASSQVQGNYEQYF

size: few
V: TRBV6-1
D: TRBD2
J: TRBJ2-1
DNA: TGTGCCAGCAGTCCGCGGGAGCGGGGGCTGTTCTTC
CDR3: CASSPRERGLFF

size: medium-sized
V: TRBV6-2/TRBV6-3
D: TRBD1
J: TRBJ1-1
DNA: TGTGCCAGCAGCCACAGGGGGATCGCTGAAGCTTTCTTT
CDR3: CASSHRGIAEAFF

size: few
V: TRBV20-1
D: TRBD2
J: TRBJ2-3
DNA: TGCAGTGCTAGAAACAGCGGGAGGAGCACAGATACGCAGTATTTT
CDR3: CSARNSGRSTDTQYF

size: .
V: TRBV30
D: .
J: TRBJ1-5
DNA: TGTGCCTGGAGTGTACAGGGTGGCAGCAATCAGCCCCAGCATTTT
CDR3: CAWSVQGGSNQPQHF

size: medium-sized
V: TRBV10-3
D: TRBD1
J: TRBJ1-2
DNA: TGTGCCATCAGTGAGCGACAGGGATCCTATGGCTACACCTTC
CDR3: CAISERQGSYGYTF

size: .
V: TRBV18
D: TRBD2
J: TRBJ2-7
DNA: TGTGCCAGCTCGCAGGGACTAGCGGAGATGTACGAGCAGTACTTC
CDR3: CASSQGLAEMYEQYF

size: .
V: TRBV28
D: TRBD2
J: TRBJ2-1
DNA: TGTGCCAGCACCCTAACTAGCGGGGGCTACAATGAGCAGTTCTTC
CDR3: CASTLTSGGYNEQFF

size: .
V: TRBV7-9
D: TRBD1
J: TRBJ1-2
DNA: TGTGCCAGCAGCACGGACAGGGAGTCTAACTATGGCTACACCTTC
CDR3: CASSTDRESNYGYTF

size: .
V: TRBV20-1
D: .
J: TRBJ1-1
DNA: TGCAGTGCTAGAGACAGTGGGTTAGGAGACACTGAAGCTTTCTTT
CDR3: CSARDSGLGDTEAFF

size: few
V: TRBV28
D: .
J: TRBJ1-1
DNA: TGTGCCAGCGAACGGGGTATGAACACTGAAGCTTTCTTT
CDR3: CASERGMNTEAFF

size: .
V: TRBV28
D: TRBD1
J: TRBJ2-7
DNA: TGTGCCAGCAGTCCCCCGACAGGGCTTTCCTACGAGCAGTACTTC
CDR3: CASSPPTGLSYEQYF

size: few
V: TRBV6-2/TRBV6-3
D: TRBD2
J: TRBJ2-5
DNA: TGTGCCAGCAGTTACCCTAAGGGCGGGAGAGGTGAGACCCAGTACTTC
CDR3: CASSYPKGGRGETQYF

size: medium-sized
V: TRBV28
D: .
J: TRBJ1-2
DNA: TGTGCCAGCAGTCCCAGACAGTATGGCTACACCTTC
CDR3: CASSPRQYGYTF

size: .
V: TRBV7-9
D: TRBD2
J: TRBJ2-1
DNA: TGTGCCAGCAGCTACGGAAACCCCGGGAGGAATGAGCAGTTCTTC
CDR3: CASSYGNPGRNEQFF

size: .
V: TRBV6-1
D: .
J: TRBJ2-7
DNA: TGTGCCAGCAGGACCCCACAGGGCGGCGACGAGCAGTACTTC
CDR3: CASRTPQGGDEQYF

size: .
V: TRBV5-1
D: .
J: TRBJ2-1
DNA: TGCGCCTGCAGCTTGGCTAATGAGCAGTTCTTC
CDR3: CACSLANEQFF